These T cell receptor beta chains were read from a single sample in a study of T cell responses to AZD1222 COVID-19 vaccine. Using immunoSEQ multiplex PCR, the repertoire was profiled, and TCRdb retains in-frame clones only, with some absent. The sample includes 150,000 or so clones, roughly 90% of them seen just once. The specimen was peripheral blood, collected on day 0 of AZD1222 vaccination. The receptors here all came from an adult in good health. CDR3s include the opening cysteine and the closing phenylalanine or tryptophan. A D gene is named only where the DNA matches it firmly. Size is stated for part of the rows, as once, few or many counts, or as a class when the clone is expanded.

CDR3nt: TGTGCCAGCAGCCACCTGGGACAGCACAACACCGGGGAGCTGTTTTTT
CDR3aa: CASSHLGQHNTGELFF
v_gene: TRBV4-2
j_gene: TRBJ2-2
abundance: -
d_gene: TRBD1

CDR3nt: TGTGCCAGCAGCGTTGCCAGGGGCCTGAACACCGGGGAGCTGTTTTTT
CDR3aa: CASSVARGLNTGELFF
v_gene: TRBV2
j_gene: TRBJ2-2
abundance: -
d_gene: -

CDR3nt: TGTGCCAGCAGCCCCGCAGTAGATAGCAATCAGCCCCAGCATTTT
CDR3aa: CASSPAVDSNQPQHF
v_gene: TRBV4-2
j_gene: TRBJ1-5
abundance: -
d_gene: -

CDR3nt: TGTGCCAGCCGCCCCAGGGACCCGTCCTACAATGAGCAGTTCTTC
CDR3aa: CASRPRDPSYNEQFF
v_gene: TRBV11-2
j_gene: TRBJ2-1
abundance: -
d_gene: -

CDR3nt: TGTGCCAGCAGCCCAGGACTTAAGGCGAATGAGCAGTTCTTC
CDR3aa: CASSPGLKANEQFF
v_gene: TRBV27
j_gene: TRBJ2-1
abundance: -
d_gene: -

CDR3nt: TGTGCCAGCAGTTACGGGGACAGCCCTTACGAGCAGTACTTC
CDR3aa: CASSYGDSPYEQYF
v_gene: TRBV6-6
j_gene: TRBJ2-7
abundance: once
d_gene: TRBD1

CDR3nt: TGTGCCAGCAGTTACTCGTTTACCTCGGCCGGGGAGCTGTTTTTT
CDR3aa: CASSYSFTSAGELFF
v_gene: TRBV6-5
j_gene: TRBJ2-2
abundance: -
d_gene: -

CDR3nt: TGTGCCAGCAGTGAAAGCGGGGGCGCGGTGAACACTGAAGCTTTCTTT
CDR3aa: CASSESGGAVNTEAFF
v_gene: TRBV6-1
j_gene: TRBJ1-1
abundance: -
d_gene: -

CDR3nt: TGTGCCAGCAGCTTCGGGGAGTACGAGCAGTACTTC
CDR3aa: CASSFGEYEQYF
v_gene: TRBV11-3
j_gene: TRBJ2-7
abundance: -
d_gene: -

CDR3nt: TGTGCCAGTAGCAATCCCGGGACACCCTTAATCTATGGCTACACCTTC
CDR3aa: CASSNPGTPLIYGYTF
v_gene: TRBV19
j_gene: TRBJ1-2
abundance: -
d_gene: -

CDR3nt: TGTGCCAGCACTCTGGGACAGGCGGGCGACGAGCAGTACTTC
CDR3aa: CASTLGQAGDEQYF
v_gene: TRBV6-5
j_gene: TRBJ2-7
abundance: -
d_gene: TRBD1

CDR3nt: TGCAGTGCTAGTCAGGGGACATATGGCTACACCTTC
CDR3aa: CSASQGTYGYTF
v_gene: TRBV20-1
j_gene: TRBJ1-2
abundance: -
d_gene: -

CDR3nt: TGTGCCAGCGGAATTGGACAATACGAGCAGTACTTC
CDR3aa: CASGIGQYEQYF
v_gene: TRBV12-3/TRBV12-4
j_gene: TRBJ2-7
abundance: -
d_gene: -

CDR3nt: TGTGCCAGCAGCTTAGGAGGAATAGGGACCCACTATGGCTACACCTTC
CDR3aa: CASSLGGIGTHYGYTF
v_gene: TRBV7-9
j_gene: TRBJ1-2
abundance: -
d_gene: -

CDR3nt: TGTGCCACCAGCAGAGGTCTGGGCTTGAACACTGAAGCTTTCTTT
CDR3aa: CATSRGLGLNTEAFF
v_gene: TRBV15
j_gene: TRBJ1-1
abundance: -
d_gene: -

CDR3nt: TGCGCCAGCAGCTCGGGACAGGGGAGTGGTGGGGCCAACGTCCTGACTTTC
CDR3aa: CASSSGQGSGGANVLTF
v_gene: TRBV5-1
j_gene: TRBJ2-6
abundance: -
d_gene: TRBD1

CDR3nt: TGTGCCTGGAGTGGGGGATATCACTACGAGCAGTACTTC
CDR3aa: CAWSGGYHYEQYF
v_gene: TRBV30
j_gene: TRBJ2-7
abundance: -
d_gene: -